This T cell receptor (beta chain) appears in the sequencing data of a study of CD8 T cells in ankylosing spondylitis. Study-wide results and limits: Reports of some motif variants in reactive arthritis synovial fluid and blood predate this one. Made up of several highly homologous variants, a TCR beta motif appeared characteristic of ankylosing spondylitis blood.

CDR1 and CDR2 from the germline V gene are LNHNV and YYDKDF (reference sequence). V gave up 0 bases and J gave up 0 bases, with 9 bases separating them. The CDR3 covers 15 residues. This clonotype was seen more than once but under ten times. Its specificity is not known. TCRdb ran MiXCR on the 5' RACE reads and lists one entry per CDR3 protein. The sample comprises some 130,000 distinct CDR3 sequences, more than 15% of which are singletons, and roughly 30% rests with the top ten. Sequences were obtained from blood, either unsorted or a sorted T cell fraction (not recorded which). The chain combines TRBV15 with TRBJ2-7; D is perhaps TRBD1 or TRBD2 (5 bases each). The clonotype originates from a male donor with ankylosing spondylitis. This CDR3 reads CATSREGESSYEQYF. Written as DNA, the CDR3 is TGTGCCACCAGCAGAGAGGGGGAATCCTCCTACGAGCAGTACTTC. The variable domain in full, completed from reference TRBV15 and TRBJ2-7, reads DAMVIQNPRYQVTQFGKPVTLSCSQTLNHNVMYWYQQKSSQAPKLLFHYYDKDFNNEADTPDNFQSRRPNTSFCFLDIRSPGLGDTAMYLCATSREGESSYEQYFGPGTRLTVT.